This T cell receptor beta chain was captured in a study of naive CD8 T cells in extremely preterm neonates. Cord blood came from elective full-term cesareans at about 37-42 weeks without labor or membrane rupture. The CDR3 runs to 14 residues. With 3 bases removed from V and 0 bases from J, the gap between germline ends came to 6 bases. Germline CDR1 SNHLY, CDR2 FYNNEI. The assay was immunoSEQ multiplex PCR, and TCRdb's table has in-frame clones only and misses some. The sample consists of several thousand clones, approximately 98% of them appearing once. The receptor was isolated from a newborn in good health. Sequenced sample: naive CD8+ T cells from cord blood. The genes are TRBV2 and TRBJ2-1; possibly TRBD2 for D (6 bases). The CDR3 coding sequence is TGTGCCAGCAGTGACGGGAGCTCCTACAATGAGCAGTTCTTC. Its translation: CASSDGSSYNEQFF.